Below are 30 T cell receptor beta chains sequenced from a single sample in a study of blood T cell repertoires in COVID-19. The assay was immunoSEQ multiplex PCR, and TCRdb's table has in-frame clones only and misses some. Among fewer than 700,000 clones listed, roughly 89% were seen once. The sample was peripheral blood. Source of these receptors: a woman in her forties or fifties with COVID-19, enrolled during active disease.

The V call is TRBV27, the J call TRBJ1-2, with TRBD1 matching 8 bases. The trim removed 7 bases at V and 4 bases at J, leaving 11 bases unmatched. CDR3 size: 15 residues. Germline assignment: CDR1 MNHEY and CDR2 SMNVEV (reference sequence). CDR3 bases: TGTGCCAGCACCCTTACTGGGACAGGAGTCTATGGCTACACCTTC. This codes for CASTLTGTGVYGYTF.

The chain combines TRBV28 with TRBJ1-3; no reliable D call. CDR1 is MDHEN and CDR2 is SYDVKM in the germline V gene. The CDR3 consists of 12 residues. Trimming took off 7 bases at V and 7 bases at J, with 11 bases between the two ends. The CDR3 here is CASKEALNTIYF. The DNA for the CDR3 is TGTGCCAGCAAAGAAGCCCTGAACACCATATATTTT. The full variable domain, its missing parts supplied by reference TRBV28 and TRBJ1-3, is DVKVTQSSRYLVKRTGEKVFLECVQDMDHENMFWYRQDPGLGLRLIYFSYDVKMKEKGDIPEGYSVSREKKERFSLILESASTNQTSMYLCASKEALNTIYFGEGSWLTVV.

The rearrangement uses TRBV7-2 and TRBJ2-7; 11 bases fit TRBD2. V shed 2 bases and J 7 bases; nucleotides not matched to a gene: 7. From germline, CDR1 is SGHTA and CDR2 FQGNSA. The CDR3 consists of 15 residues. CDR3: CASSLQLAGVGEQYF. CDR3 sequence (DNA): TGTGCCAGCAGCTTACAACTAGCGGGGGTTGGGGAGCAGTACTTC. The whole variable domain, filled in from reference TRBV7-2 and TRBJ2-7, reads GAGVSQSPSNKVTEKGKDVELRCDPISGHTALYWYRQSLGQGLEFLIYFQGNSAPDKSGLPSDRFSAERTGGSVSTLTIQRTQQEDSAVYLCASSLQLAGVGEQYFGPGTRLTVT.

This clone was counted once. This chain uses TRBV29-1 with TRBJ2-6; D might be TRBD1 (6 bases). Germline V gene lookup returns CDR1 SQVTM and CDR2 ANQGSEA. Trimming took off 7 bases at V and 2 bases at J, with 9 bases between the two ends. The CDR3 consists of 13 residues. CDR3 nucleotides: TGCAGCGCCTCAGGGGCTGGGGCCAACGTCCTGACTTTC. It is translated as CSASGAGANVLTF.

This chain uses TRBV9 with TRBJ2-2, with 9 bases lining up with TRBD2. This CDR3 spans 16 amino acids. The germline CDR1 and CDR2 sequences are SGDLS and YYNGEE. With 4 bases clipped from V and 6 bases from J, the junction kept 10 bases outside the gene matches. CDR3 in amino acids: CASSLRAGGPAGELFF. The CDR3 region has the DNA TGTGCCAGCAGCCTCCGTGCGGGGGGGCCCGCCGGGGAGCTGTTTTTT.

V is TRBV2 and J is TRBJ2-3, with 10 bases that match TRBD2. This CDR3 is built from 17 residues. Germline CDR1 SNHLY, CDR2 FYNNEI. The ends lost 5 bases at V and 0 bases at J; junction bases unmatched: 8. CDR3 coding DNA: TGTGCCAGCAGTAAGGGAGTAGCGGGGGGTAGCACAGATACGCAGTATTTT. As protein: CASSKGVAGGSTDTQYF.

In this sample, this clone turned up a few times. V and J are TRBV15 and TRBJ1-2; D is perhaps TRBD1 (5 bases). V was clipped by 0 bases and J by 2 bases, with 13 bases between them. CDR3 length: 16 residues. Germline V gives CDR1 LNHNV, CDR2 YYDKDF (reference sequence). The chain's CDR3 is CATSRDLIRGNYGYTF. The CDR3 DNA reads as TGTGCCACCAGCAGAGATCTGATAAGGGGAAACTATGGCTACACCTTC. Supplemented by reference TRBV15 and TRBJ1-2, the full variable domain reads DAMVIQNPRYQVTQFGKPVTLSCSQTLNHNVMYWYQQKSSQAPKLLFHYYDKDFNNEADTPDNFQSRRPNTSFCFLDIRSPGLGDTAMYLCATSRDLIRGNYGYTFGSGTRLTVV.

The chain employs TRBV10-3 and TRBJ2-5, with D perhaps TRBD1 (6 bases). Looked up from germline, CDR1 is ENHRY and CDR2 is SYGVKD. The CDR3 is 16 residues long. Deletions cut 2 bases from V and 1 base from J, with 14 bases between. CDR3: CAISEPMGAAQETQYF. CDR3 coding DNA: TGTGCCATCAGTGAGCCGATGGGGGCAGCCCAAGAGACCCAGTACTTC.

This sequence joins TRBV7-8 and TRBJ2-1; no clear D. CDR1 and CDR2 from the germline V gene are SGHVS and FQNEAQ. Trimming took 0 bases from V and 5 from J, leaving 5 bases between them. This CDR3 has 13 amino acids. The DNA of the CDR3 is TGTGCCAGCAGCTTAGCACAAAACAATGAGCAGTTCTTC. Translating it yields CASSLAQNNEQFF.

The chain uses TRBV19 and TRBJ1-1; perhaps TRBD1 as D (6 bases). This CDR3 is built from 14 residues. Between the trimmed V and J ends, which lost 8 bases and 5 bases, there was a span of 18 bases. Germline-derived CDR1 and CDR2 are LNHDA and SQIVND (reference sequence). The CDR3 nucleotides read TGTGCCAGTTACCCGGGGGGGGGCATAACTGAAGCTTTCTTT. Its protein is CASYPGGGITEAFF.

The chain has TRBV9 and TRBJ2-5, with D possibly being TRBD2 (6 bases). Germline values: CDR1 SGDLS, CDR2 YYNGEE. The germline V and J ends were trimmed by 4 bases and 2 bases, with 9 bases remaining between them. The CDR3 loop spans 13 amino acids. The CDR3 nucleotides read TGTGCCAGCAGCTTGGGACTTCAAGAGACCCAGTACTTC. Translated: CASSLGLQETQYF.

The chain is built from TRBV28 and TRBJ2-5; 7 nucleotides agree with TRBD1. V lost 6 bases to trimming and J lost 0 bases; unmatched junction nucleotides: 4. CDR1 and CDR2 (germline): MDHEN, SYDVKM. The CDR3 consists of 14 residues. In DNA, the CDR3 is TGTGCCAGCAGCGAACAGGGGTACCAAGAGACCCAGTACTTC. As protein: CASSEQGYQETQYF.

The rearrangement links TRBV30 to TRBJ1-2, with D uncertain. The CDR3 consists of 12 residues. Per germline, CDR1 GTSNPN and CDR2 SVGIG (reference sequence). Trimming shortened V by 8 bases and J by 2 bases, and 12 bases separated the two germline ends. CDR3 sequence: CATRLWNYGYTF. DNA for the CDR3: TGTGCCACCAGGTTATGGAACTATGGCTACACCTTC.

V gene TRBV6-5 combines with J gene TRBJ2-5; 9 bases line up with TRBD2. The CDR3 covers 13 residues. Losses at the gene ends were 5 bases for V and 4 bases for J; bases not matched to a gene: 2. CDR1 is MNHEY, CDR2 SVGAGI, per germline. CDR3 sequence reads: CASSTTSGETQYF. In DNA, the CDR3 is TGTGCCAGCAGTACGACTAGCGGAGAGACCCAGTACTTC.

J is TRBJ1-2 and V is TRBV24-1, with 7 bases matching TRBD1. V lost 3 bases to trimming and J lost 6 bases; unmatched junction nucleotides: 9. This CDR3 region has 15 residues. Germline V gene lookup returns CDR1 KGHDR and CDR2 SFDVKD. CDR3 in amino acids: CATSDPTGAPDGYTF. The CDR3 DNA is TGTGCCACCAGTGATCCTACAGGGGCGCCTGATGGCTACACCTTC.

The chain recombines TRBV7-9 with TRBJ1-2; D is unclear. This CDR3 region has 11 residues. CDR1 is SEHNR, CDR2 FQNEAQ, per germline (reference sequence). Trimming stripped 5 bases from V and 6 bases from J, with 7 bases between. CDR3 in DNA: TGTGCCAGCAGCCCATCAGATGGCTACACCTTC. Protein: CASSPSDGYTF.

The V call is TRBV18, the J call TRBJ2-7; 12 bases are a match to TRBD2. The germline gives CDR1 KGHSH, CDR2 LQKENI. V trimming: 6 bases; J trimming: 2 bases; junction bases outside the gene matches: 8. This CDR3 contains 16 residues. The CDR3 reads CASSASGGAGAYEQYF. CDR3 sequence (DNA): TGTGCCAGCTCGGCTAGCGGGGGGGCCGGGGCCTACGAGCAGTACTTC.

V usage is TRBV18 and J usage is TRBJ1-1; TRBD1 is a possible D gene (6 bases). The CDR3 runs to 15 residues. Germline V lookup: CDR1 KGHSH, CDR2 LQKENI. Trimming removed 5 bases from V and 4 bases from J, with 17 bases in between. CDR3 DNA: TGTGCCAGCTCATCCGGGACACCCCGGGGCACTGAAGCTTTCTTT. Its translation is CASSSGTPRGTEAFF. Drawing the rest from reference TRBV18 and TRBJ1-1, the complete variable domain is NAGVMQNPRHLVRRRGQEARLRCSPMKGHSHVYWYRQLPEEGLKFMVYLQKENIIDESGMPKERFSAEFPKEGPSILRIQQVVRGDSAAYFCASSSGTPRGTEAFFGQGTRLTVV.

This rearrangement joins TRBV30 to TRBJ2-1, with D possibly TRBD1 on 6 matching bases. V shed 1 base and J shed 2 bases, with 9 bases lying between them. The CDR3 totals 14 residues. In germline, CDR1 is GTSNPN, CDR2 SVGIG (reference sequence). CDR3 region: CAWSEGVAYNEQFF. CDR3 nucleotides: TGTGCCTGGAGTGAGGGGGTCGCCTACAATGAGCAGTTCTTC. Combining the CDR3 with reference TRBV30 and TRBJ2-1 gives the whole variable domain SQTIHQWPATLVQPVGSPLSLECTVEGTSNPNLYWYRQAAGRGLQLLFYSVGIGQISSEVPQNLSASRPQDRQFILSSKKLLLSDSGFYLCAWSEGVAYNEQFFGPGTRLTVL.

The J gene is TRBJ2-7, the V gene TRBV7-8; 11 bases match TRBD2. V was pared by 5 bases and J by 0 bases, with 3 bases of the junction left unmatched. The CDR3 extends over 15 amino acids. Germline CDR1 and CDR2: SGHVS and FQNEAQ. CDR3 DNA: TGTGCCAGCAGCCGAGGGACTAGCGGCTCCTACGAGCAGTACTTC. It is translated as CASSRGTSGSYEQYF.

V usage is TRBV19 and J usage is TRBJ1-4; the match to TRBD1 covers 7 bases. Losses at the gene ends were 5 bases for V and 2 bases for J; bases not matched to a gene: 5. The CDR3 is 15 residues long. Germline V lookup: CDR1 LNHDA, CDR2 SQIVND (reference sequence). CDR3 DNA: TGTGCCAGTAGTGGACGGACAGGCACTAATGAAAAACTGTTTTTT. Translating gives CASSGRTGTNEKLFF.

The chain carries TRBV6-6 and TRBJ2-1; perhaps TRBD2 as D (7 bases). This CDR3 is built from 15 residues. V lost 2 bases and J 10 bases, leaving 18 bases between the germline ends. The germline V gene has CDR1 MNHNY and CDR2 SVGAGI (reference sequence). The CDR3 reads CASSYVAGAGYEQFF. CDR3 DNA: TGTGCCAGCAGTTACGTCGCGGGGGCCGGATACGAGCAGTTCTTC.

This chain uses TRBV2 with TRBJ1-1; D is perhaps TRBD1 (5 bases). Germline-derived CDR1 and CDR2 are SNHLY and FYNNEI. This CDR3 has 12 amino acids. Trimming cost V 7 bases and J 5 bases, with 11 bases left between them. This CDR3 is CASTGEGTEAFF. The CDR3, as DNA: TGTGCCAGCACTGGGGAGGGGACTGAAGCTTTCTTT. The full variable domain, with the rest looked up from reference TRBV2 and TRBJ1-1, is EPEVTQTPSHQVTQMGQEVILRCVPISNHLYFYWYRQILGQKVEFLVSFYNNEISEKSEIFDDQFSVERPDGSNFTLKIRSTKLEDSAMYFCASTGEGTEAFFGQGTRLTVV.

Only a few counts were recorded for this clone. The rearrangement joins TRBV6-2 or TRBV6-3 to TRBJ1-6; 7 bases line up with TRBD1. CDR1 is MNHEY and CDR2 is SVGEGT in the germline V gene. J was trimmed by 7 bases and V by 0 bases; bases with no gene match: 3. The CDR3 has 15 residues. CDR3 residues: CASSYSRQGNSPLHF. The CDR3 nucleotides are TGTGCCAGCAGTTACTCGCGACAGGGCAATTCACCCCTCCACTTT.

The chain carries TRBV11-2 and TRBJ1-1; a possible D gene is TRBD1 (6 bases). With 5 bases removed from V and 1 base from J, the gap between germline ends came to 20 bases. The CDR3 contains 17 residues. CDR1 is SGHAT and CDR2 is FQNNGV in the germline V gene. The CDR3 spells CASSPLRGPRENTEAFF. CDR3 nucleotides: TGTGCCAGCAGCCCTCTCAGGGGACCTAGGGAGAACACTGAAGCTTTCTTT.

This chain uses TRBV5-4 with TRBJ2-3; the D gene is possibly TRBD2 (6 bases). The CDR3 loop spans 16 amino acids. Germline V gene data show CDR1 as SGHNT and CDR2 as YYREEE (reference sequence). The germline V and J ends were trimmed by 4 bases and 1 base, with 16 bases remaining between them. The DNA of the CDR3 is TGTGCCAGCAGCCCGTGGGGGGTATCTGGCACAGATACGCAGTATTTT. Translated: CASSPWGVSGTDTQYF.

This chain uses TRBV12-3 or TRBV12-4 with TRBJ2-1; the D is unclear. There are 11 residues in the CDR3. The V end was cut by 4 bases, the J end by 6 bases, with 4 bases between. The DNA for the CDR3 is TGTGCCAGCAGTTACAGCAATGAGCAGTTCTTC. It specifies CASSYSNEQFF.

The chain combines TRBV24-1 with TRBJ2-3, with unresolved D. The CDR3 is made up of 13 amino acids. Trimming shortened V by 5 bases and J by 4 bases, and 9 bases separated the two germline ends. Germline lookup yields CDR1 KGHDR and CDR2 SFDVKD. CDR3 sequence (DNA): TGTGCCACCAGTGCCCCGATAGCAGATACGCAGTATTTT. Its protein product is CATSAPIADTQYF.

Regarding this clone: Other DNA sequences from this sample encode an identical CDR3 as well. The J gene is TRBJ1-1, the V gene TRBV12-3 or TRBV12-4, with D tentatively TRBD1 (6 bases). This CDR3 is built from 13 residues. V was cut by 4 bases and J by 1 base, with 7 bases left in between. The CDR3 region has the DNA TGTGCCAGCAGTTCGACAGGGAACACTGAAGCTTTCTTT. This translates into CASSSTGNTEAFF.

V and J are TRBV28 and TRBJ2-6; D possibly corresponds to TRBD1 (6 bases). Germline-derived CDR1 and CDR2 are MDHEN and SYDVKM. This CDR3 comprises 15 residues. Trimming pared 6 bases from V and 2 bases from J, leaving 11 bases between. The CDR3 protein is CASRLQGAGANVLTF. CDR3 coding DNA: TGTGCCAGCAGACTACAGGGCGCTGGGGCCAACGTCCTGACTTTC.